The 24 T cell receptor beta chains listed next were all sequenced from one sample in a study of CD4 T cells in relation to SARS-CoV-2 and coronaviruses (dated by TCRdb to about 2021). Library generation was performed with the immunoSEQ multiplex PCR assay. Not all clones reach the TCRdb copy of this immuneACCESS table, which keeps in-frame sequences only. Checked studies attribute under half of the gap to unresolved V genes and leave the rest unexplained. Across this sample there are about 64,000 clones, with approximately 94% seen only once. The top ten constitute around 0.15% of the sample. CD4+ T cells from unexposed donors were collected before the COVID-19 pandemic (2011-2018). The sequenced sample consisted of naive CD4+ T cells from PBMCs. In light of the paper, this sample's cell subset or site label describes: naive CD4+ T cells isolated by negative enrichment. The receptors shown here come from a human donor in good health.

The chain joins TRBV4-1 to TRBJ2-6; 9 bases match TRBD2. CDR1 is MGHRA and CDR2 is YSYEKL in the germline V gene. V lost 1 base, J lost 1 base, and 5 bases stayed unmatched. The length of the CDR3 is 18 residues. The CDR3 DNA reads TGCGCCAGCAGCCAAGGACTAGCGGACGGATCTGGGGCCAACGTCCTGACTTTC. Amino acids: CASSQGLADGSGANVLTF.

Only one count was recorded for this clone. V gene TRBV2 combines with J gene TRBJ1-1; TRBD1 is a possible D gene (6 bases). Germline V gene sequence: CDR1 SNHLY, CDR2 FYNNEI. The V end was cut by 7 bases, the J end by 11 bases, with 23 bases between. CDR3 length: 14 amino acids. The CDR3 protein is CASTLDRSSLGAFF. The CDR3 region has the DNA TGTGCCAGCACACTAGACAGGTCCTCACTAGGGGCTTTCTTT.

V is TRBV28 and J is TRBJ2-1; D ambiguous. The V end was cut by 2 bases, the J end by 2 bases, with 7 bases between. Germline lookup yields CDR1 MDHEN and CDR2 SYDVKM. The CDR3 is 14 residues long. CDR3 in amino acids: CASSLGVTYNEQFF. In DNA, the CDR3 is TGTGCCAGCAGTTTAGGCGTTACCTACAATGAGCAGTTCTTC.

The rearrangement uses TRBV19 and TRBJ1-5, with D unresolved. The CDR3 loop spans 13 amino acids. Germline assignment: CDR1 LNHDA and CDR2 SQIVND (reference sequence). Trimming shortened V by 5 bases and J by 4 bases, and 9 bases separated the two germline ends. The CDR3 is CASSLRLNQPQHF. The CDR3 nucleotides read TGTGCCAGTAGTTTGAGACTGAATCAGCCCCAGCATTTT.

The chain is built from TRBV29-1 and TRBJ2-4, with D uncertain. V lost 7 bases, J lost 6 bases, and 10 bases lay in between. The CDR3 is made up of 11 amino acids. Germline V gene lookup returns CDR1 SQVTM and CDR2 ANQGSEA. CDR3 in amino acids: CSAGSTNIQYF. CDR3 DNA: TGCAGCGCCGGGTCGACAAACATTCAGTACTTC.

V is TRBV30 and J is TRBJ1-2; no clear D. Between the trimmed V and J ends, which lost 3 bases and 2 bases, there was a span of 7 bases. CDR3 length: 12 amino acids. The germline V gene has CDR1 GTSNPN and CDR2 SVGIG (reference sequence). The chain's CDR3 is CAWRVANYGYTF. CDR3 nucleotide sequence: TGTGCCTGGAGGGTCGCAAACTATGGCTACACCTTC.

The sample holds one count of this clone. The rearrangement joins TRBV11-3 to TRBJ2-3, with D maybe TRBD2 (5 bases). This CDR3 comprises 15 residues. The ends were cut back, 1 base at V and 0 bases at J, with 8 bases in the middle. Germline CDR1 SGHNT, CDR2 YENEEA. DNA for the CDR3: TGTGCCAGCAGCTTAGGCAGCGGTAGCACAGATACGCAGTATTTT. Protein: CASSLGSGSTDTQYF.

This clone came up once. The chain carries TRBV19 and TRBJ2-6; the D is unclear. Trimming took off 6 bases at V and 0 bases at J, with 6 bases between the two ends. The CDR3 covers 14 residues. The germline V gene has CDR1 LNHDA and CDR2 SQIVND (reference sequence). The CDR3 DNA reads as TGTGCCAGTAGACATAGCTCTGGGGCCAACGTCCTGACTTTC. The encoded protein is CASRHSSGANVLTF.

The chain is built from TRBV6-7 and TRBJ1-2; TRBD1 matches 8 bases. TRBV6-7 is an ORF; its function is uncertain. The J segment lost 8 bases and the V segment lost 10 bases, leaving 12 bases of the junction unmatched. The CDR3 is made up of 13 amino acids. CDR3 sequence (DNA): TGTGCCAACAGGGGGGGCGTGGTGCGGGGCTACACCTTC. Protein sequence: CANRGGVVRGYTF.

The chain uses TRBV28 and TRBJ2-7; 8 bases line up with TRBD1. Germline lookup yields CDR1 MDHEN and CDR2 SYDVKM. CDR3 length: 12 amino acids. V gave up 11 bases and J gave up 3 bases; unmatched junction bases: 6. The chain's CDR3 is CAGAGQGYEQYF. CDR3 nucleotide sequence: TGTGCCGGCGCCGGACAGGGCTACGAGCAGTACTTC.

J is TRBJ1-5 and V is TRBV28; D perhaps matches TRBD1 (5 bases). Germline assignment: CDR1 MDHEN and CDR2 SYDVKM. This CDR3 has 15 amino acids. The V gene lost 6 bases and the J gene lost 5 bases, with 17 bases spanning the gap. The CDR3 protein is CASSQPRGRDQPQHF. The CDR3 coding sequence is TGTGCCAGCAGCCAACCCCGGGGGAGGGATCAGCCCCAGCATTTT.

Only one count was recorded for this clone. The rearrangement joins TRBV19 to TRBJ2-7; D unclear. Trimming removed 3 bases from V and 2 bases from J, with 11 bases in between. Germline-derived CDR1 and CDR2 are LNHDA and SQIVND (reference sequence). This CDR3 is built from 14 residues. The CDR3 loop reads CASSIREVAYEQYF. The CDR3 coding sequence is TGTGCCAGTAGTATTCGAGAGGTGGCCTACGAGCAGTACTTC.

The rearrangement uses TRBV7-8 and TRBJ2-5, with TRBD2 as a possible D gene (5 bases). The CDR3 is 14 residues long. The V end was cut by 3 bases, the J end by 7 bases, with 15 bases between. The germline V gene encodes CDR1 SGHVS and CDR2 FQNEAQ. CDR3 amino acids: CASSFRWGEVTQYF. Here the CDR3 DNA reads TGTGCCAGCAGCTTTCGCTGGGGAGAGGTGACCCAGTACTTC.

The chain has TRBV14 and TRBJ2-2; D not certain. CDR1 SGHDN and CDR2 FVKESK come from the germline V gene. Trimming pared 4 bases from V and 5 bases from J, leaving 14 bases between. The CDR3 contains 15 residues. CDR3 protein: CASSRTNYWTGELFF. CDR3 coding DNA: TGTGCCAGCAGCCGCACAAATTATTGGACCGGGGAGCTGTTTTTT.

This clone occurred once. This sequence joins TRBV5-1 and TRBJ1-6, with TRBD1 matching over 7 bases. From germline, CDR1 is SGHRS and CDR2 YFSETQ. This CDR3 has 16 amino acids. The V gene end was trimmed by 0 bases and the J gene end by 7 bases; junction bases not matched to a gene: 7. CDR3 residues: CASSLDSGTANSPLHF. CDR3 nucleotide sequence: TGCGCCAGCAGCTTGGACTCCGGGACAGCCAATTCACCCCTCCACTTT.

This sequence joins TRBV19 and TRBJ2-3; 7 bases align to TRBD2. After removal of 7 bases from V and 6 bases from J, the junction contained 10 bases not matched to a gene. Germline loops: CDR1 LNHDA, CDR2 SQIVND (reference sequence). This CDR3 comprises 14 residues. The DNA of the CDR3 is TGTGCCAGTAAGGCGGGAGAGGTTACGGATACGCAGTATTTT. As protein: CASKAGEVTDTQYF.

On this clone: Other nucleotide sequences from this sample produce the same CDR3. The J gene is TRBJ1-5, the V gene TRBV2, with 8 bases aligning to TRBD1. In germline, CDR1 is SNHLY, CDR2 FYNNEI. This CDR3 comprises 13 residues. With V trimmed by 6 bases and J by 6 bases, 4 bases remained unmatched. The CDR3 region is CASRGQGGQPQHF. DNA for the CDR3: TGTGCCAGCAGAGGACAGGGCGGTCAGCCCCAGCATTTT.

This chain links TRBV28 with TRBJ2-1; 8 nucleotides align to TRBD1. CDR3 length: 16 amino acids. Germline V gives CDR1 MDHEN, CDR2 SYDVKM. With V trimmed by 5 bases and J by 0 bases, 6 bases remained unmatched. The CDR3 sequence is CASSPGDRSSYNEQFF. The CDR3, as DNA: TGTGCCAGCAGTCCGGGGGACAGGAGCTCCTACAATGAGCAGTTCTTC.

CDR3 in DNA: TGTGCCAGCAGCTTAGTATCGGGGGGCGTAGGGTTCTTC. Its translation: CASSLVSGGVGFF. The rearrangement uses TRBV11-2 and TRBJ2-1, with D perhaps TRBD2 (7 bases). V lost 1 base and J lost 15, with 16 bases in between. The CDR3 covers 13 residues. CDR1 and CDR2 (germline): SGHAT, FQNNGV.

This chain links TRBV11-1 with TRBJ2-7; TRBD2 matches at 12 bases. J gave up 2 bases and V 3 bases, and 2 bases lay outside the gene matches. There are 15 residues in the CDR3. CDR1 is SGHAT and CDR2 is FQDESV in the germline V gene (reference sequence). As DNA, the CDR3 is TGTGCCAGCAGCTTCTCTAGCGGGAGGGCCTACGAGCAGTACTTC. It codes for CASSFSSGRAYEQYF.

In this sample, this clone turned up once. This chain connects TRBV19 to TRBJ2-1; a weak D match, TRBD1 (8 bases). V was pared by 5 bases and J by 8 bases, with 28 bases between. The CDR3 sequence is 18 residues long. CDR1 and CDR2 (germline): LNHDA, SQIVND (reference sequence). CDR3 residues: CASSPWTGNGAGVDEQFF. The CDR3, as DNA: TGTGCCAGTAGTCCCTGGACAGGGAATGGGGCGGGAGTCGATGAGCAGTTCTTC.

The V and J genes are TRBV28 and TRBJ2-1, with TRBD2 identical over 13 bases. This CDR3 has 15 residues. Germline CDR1 reads MDHEN; CDR2 reads SYDVKM. V trimming: 10 bases; J trimming: 6 bases; junction bases outside the gene matches: 9. The CDR3 region is CAIQGLAGEVNEQFF. In DNA form, the CDR3 reads TGTGCCATCCAAGGACTAGCGGGAGAAGTCAATGAGCAGTTCTTC. Combining the CDR3 with reference TRBV28 and TRBJ2-1 gives the whole variable domain DVKVTQSSRYLVKRTGEKVFLECVQDMDHENMFWYRQDPGLGLRLIYFSYDVKMKEKGDIPEGYSVSREKKERFSLILESASTNQTSMYLCAIQGLAGEVNEQFFGPGTRLTVL.

The chain has TRBV9 and TRBJ2-5; D might be TRBD1 or TRBD2, each matching 8 bases. CDR1 and CDR2 (germline): SGDLS, YYNGEE. The CDR3 is made up of 15 amino acids. V dropped 3 bases and J dropped 2 bases, with 14 bases sitting between them. The CDR3 sequence: CASSAGGTGQETQYF. DNA of the CDR3: TGTGCCAGCAGCGCGGGAGGGACAGGTCAAGAGACCCAGTACTTC.

The chain links TRBV4-2 to TRBJ2-7; D not resolved. V lost 1 base and J 0 bases, leaving 10 bases between the germline ends. CDR3 length: 15 amino acids. CDR1 LGHNA and CDR2 YNFKEQ come from the germline V gene. The CDR3 reads CASSQGVESSYEQYF. The CDR3 DNA is TGTGCCAGCAGCCAAGGTGTGGAGAGCTCCTACGAGCAGTACTTC.